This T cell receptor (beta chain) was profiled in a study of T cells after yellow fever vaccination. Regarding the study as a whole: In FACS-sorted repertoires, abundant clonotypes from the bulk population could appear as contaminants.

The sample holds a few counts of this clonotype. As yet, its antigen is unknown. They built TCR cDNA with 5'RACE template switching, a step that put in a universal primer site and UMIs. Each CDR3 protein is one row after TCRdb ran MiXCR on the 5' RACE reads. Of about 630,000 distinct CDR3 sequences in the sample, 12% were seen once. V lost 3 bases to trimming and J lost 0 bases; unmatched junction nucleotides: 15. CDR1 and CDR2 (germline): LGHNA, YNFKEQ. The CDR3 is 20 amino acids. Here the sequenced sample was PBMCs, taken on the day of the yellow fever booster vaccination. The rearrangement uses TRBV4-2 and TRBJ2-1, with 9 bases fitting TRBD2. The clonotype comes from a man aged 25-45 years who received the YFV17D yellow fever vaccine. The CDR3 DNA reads TGTGCCAGCAGCCAGGCCCCAGCAGCGGGAGGAGACGTCTCCTACAATGAGCAGTTCTTC. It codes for CASSQAPAAGGDVSYNEQFF.